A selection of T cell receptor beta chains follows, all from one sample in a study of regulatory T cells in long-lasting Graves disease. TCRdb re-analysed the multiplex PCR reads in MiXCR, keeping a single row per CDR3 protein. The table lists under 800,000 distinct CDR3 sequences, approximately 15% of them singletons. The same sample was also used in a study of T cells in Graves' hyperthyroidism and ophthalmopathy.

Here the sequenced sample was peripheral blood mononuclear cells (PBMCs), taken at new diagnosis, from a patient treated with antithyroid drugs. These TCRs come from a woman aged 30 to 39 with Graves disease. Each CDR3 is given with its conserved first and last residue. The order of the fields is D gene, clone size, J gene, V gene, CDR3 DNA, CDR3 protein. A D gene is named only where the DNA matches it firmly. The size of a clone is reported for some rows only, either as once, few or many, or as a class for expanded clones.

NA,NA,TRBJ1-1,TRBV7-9,TGTGCCAGCAGCCCGCGGGGGGTAGTTCGAATCGGGTACACTGAAGCTTTCTTT,CASSPRGVVRIGYTEAFF
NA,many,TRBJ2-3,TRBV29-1,TGCAGCGTTGACCCGGAGCACACAGATACGCAGTATTTT,CSVDPEHTDTQYF
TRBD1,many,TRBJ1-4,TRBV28,TGTGCCACCTCGAGGGACAGGAATGAAAAACTGTTTTTT,CATSRDRNEKLFF
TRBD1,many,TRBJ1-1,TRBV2,TGTGCCAGCAGTGTTCAGGGGGCGGGAAGGAACACTGAAGCTTTCTTT,CASSVQGAGRNTEAFF
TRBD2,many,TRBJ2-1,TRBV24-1,TGTGCCACCAGTGATTGGACTAGCGGGAGCGATGAGCAGTTCTTC,CATSDWTSGSDEQFF
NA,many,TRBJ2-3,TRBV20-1,TGCAGTGCTAGAGTTTCAGGGATGGGAGATACGCAGTATTTT,CSARVSGMGDTQYF
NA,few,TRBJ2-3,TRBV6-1,TGTGCCAGCAGGATCACGGGAGCCCCTAGCACAGATACGCAGTATTTT,CASRITGAPSTDTQYF
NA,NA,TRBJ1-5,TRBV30,TGTGCCTGGAGTCGGACAGATCTTTATAGCAATCAGCCCCAGCATTTT,CAWSRTDLYSNQPQHF
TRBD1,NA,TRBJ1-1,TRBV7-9,TGTGCCAGCAGCAAGACAGGGGCTGACACTGAAGCTTTCTTT,CASSKTGADTEAFF
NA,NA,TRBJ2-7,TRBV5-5,TGTGCCAGCAGTCGCCGGGCTCTGGACGAGCAGTACTTC,CASSRRALDEQYF
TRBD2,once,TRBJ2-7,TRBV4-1,TGCGCCAGCAGCCATCTAAACCCATATAGCGGGAGAAGTGGCGAGCAGTACTTC,CASSHLNPYSGRSGEQYF
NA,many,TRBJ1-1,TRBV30,TGTGCCTGGAACAGACAGGAGGGTGAAGCTTTCTTT,CAWNRQEGEAFF
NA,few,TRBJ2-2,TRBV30,TGTGCCTCCCACCCCGGGGTAGTCCTCACCGGGGAGCTGTTTTTT,CASHPGVVLTGELFF
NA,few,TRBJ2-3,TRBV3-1,TGTGCCAGCAGCCAAGGTCAGCGGATCACAGATACGCAGTATTTT,CASSQGQRITDTQYF
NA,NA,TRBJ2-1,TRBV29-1,TGCAGCGTTGAAAGGAATCCAGGGGAAACCTACAATGAGCAGTTCTTC,CSVERNPGETYNEQFF
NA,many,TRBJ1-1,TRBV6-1,TGTGCCAGCAGTCCCCTAGGACAGTCGGGTGAAGCTTTCTTT,CASSPLGQSGEAFF
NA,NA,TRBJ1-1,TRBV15,TGTGCCACCAGGCCCGGGGGGCGCGTATACACTGAAGCTTTCTTT,CATRPGGRVYTEAFF
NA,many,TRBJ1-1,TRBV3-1,TGTGCCAGCAGCCAATATGCTATCAACACTGAAGCTTTCTTT,CASSQYAINTEAFF
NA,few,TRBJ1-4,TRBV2,TGTGCCGGCAGTGTCGGACAGAATAATGAAAAACTGTTTTTT,CAGSVGQNNEKLFF
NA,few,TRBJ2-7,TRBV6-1,TGTGCCAGCAACCCGGGTCCCTACGAGCAGTACTTC,CASNPGPYEQYF
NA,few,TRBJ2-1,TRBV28,TGTGCCAGCGATAATAACAATGAGCAGTTCTTC,CASDNNNEQFF
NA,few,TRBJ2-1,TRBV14,TGTGCCAGCAGCCAAAGGGGGACTACCCCGATCAATGAGCAGTTCTTC,CASSQRGTTPINEQFF
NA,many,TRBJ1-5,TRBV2,TGTGCCAGCAGTGAATCCTACATCCCTTCCATTCAGCCCCAGCATTTT,CASSESYIPSIQPQHF
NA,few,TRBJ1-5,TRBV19,TGTGCCAGTGCCCGAGGGGGGCTGAGCAATCAGCCCCAGCATTTT,CASARGGLSNQPQHF
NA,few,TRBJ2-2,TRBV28,TGTGCCAGCAGTTTGAGTGGACCGACGCCCCTGTTTTTT,CASSLSGPTPLFF
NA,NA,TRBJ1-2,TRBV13,TGTGCCAGCAGCTCCGACAGCGCCACTTACTATGGCTACACCTTC,CASSSDSATYYGYTF
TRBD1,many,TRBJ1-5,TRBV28,TGTGCCAGCAGTAGGGACAGAGGCCAGCCCCAGCATTTT,CASSRDRGQPQHF
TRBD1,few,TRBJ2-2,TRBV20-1,TGCAGTGCCGAATCCAGGACAGGGTTCGGGGAGCTGTTTTTT,CSAESRTGFGELFF
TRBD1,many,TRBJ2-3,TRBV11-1,TGTGCCAGCAGCCCAGACAGGGGGCCGCCCCCCACAGATACGCAGTATTTT,CASSPDRGPPPTDTQYF
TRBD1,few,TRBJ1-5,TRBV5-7,TGTGCCAGCAGCTTCCGGGACAGGGGATACTATAGCAATCAGCCCCAGCATTTT,CASSFRDRGYYSNQPQHF
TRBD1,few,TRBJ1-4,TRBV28,TGTGCCAGCAGTTCACTTACAGGGGGTAGTGAAAAACTGTTTTTT,CASSSLTGGSEKLFF
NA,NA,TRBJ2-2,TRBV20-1,TGCAGTGCTAGACGGCCTAGAGGGACCGGGGAGCTGTTTTTT,CSARRPRGTGELFF
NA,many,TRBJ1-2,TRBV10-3,TGTGCCATCAGTGAACAGACCTATGGCTACACCTTC,CAISEQTYGYTF
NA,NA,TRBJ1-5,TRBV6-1,TGTGCCAGCAAGCTCCATAATTCCACCCCGTTTTATAGCAATCAGCCCCAGCATTTT,CASKLHNSTPFYSNQPQHF
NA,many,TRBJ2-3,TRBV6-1,TGTGCCAGCAGCCTAGGTGGTGGCTTCGATACGCAGTATTTT,CASSLGGGFDTQYF
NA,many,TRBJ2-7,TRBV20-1,TGCAGTGTTGACCGATATAGCTCCTACGAGCAGTACTTC,CSVDRYSSYEQYF
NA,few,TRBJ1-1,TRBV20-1,TGCAGTGCTAGAGATCCAGGGAGGGACGAAGCTTTCTTT,CSARDPGRDEAFF
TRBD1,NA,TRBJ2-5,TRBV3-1,TGTGCCAGCAGCCTAACCCCGGGACAGAAAGAGACCCAGTACTTC,CASSLTPGQKETQYF
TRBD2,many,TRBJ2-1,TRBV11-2,TGTGCCAGCAGCGTACTAGCGGGAGGGCTTGAGCAGTTCTTC,CASSVLAGGLEQFF